This T cell receptor (beta chain) was observed in a study of OX40 agonist ivuxolimab in advanced cancers. The overall study: Patients got intravenous ivuxolimab at 0.01 to 10 mg/kg every 2 weeks. Study outcomes and limitations: Clonal expansion was among the lowest in partial responders at 0.1-3.0 mg/kg, especially CD8+.

With 5 bases removed from V and 3 bases from J, the gap between germline ends came to 16 bases. Germline assignment: CDR1 PRHDT and CDR2 FYEKMQ (reference sequence). CDR3 length: 15 amino acids. Samples of blood were obtained at baseline, on cycle 4 day 1, and on cycle 7 day 1. This clone appeared a single time. Its antigen is unidentified. This table comes from immunoSEQ multiplex PCR, and its TCRdb copy is limited to in-frame clones, with some not included. The sample carries under 40,000 clones, 65% to 75% recorded once. This receptor was obtained from an adult with an advanced solid tumor such as melanoma, head and neck, liver or kidney cancer. This chain connects TRBV13 to TRBJ1-2; TRBD1 might be the D (5 bases). Specimen: CD4+ or CD8+ T cells sorted from blood, collected in a trial of the OX40 agonist ivuxolimab. Written as DNA, the CDR3 is TGTGCCAGCAGCGCGGGGGGACGGAACTACTATGGCTACACCTTC. Translation gives CASSAGGRNYYGYTF.